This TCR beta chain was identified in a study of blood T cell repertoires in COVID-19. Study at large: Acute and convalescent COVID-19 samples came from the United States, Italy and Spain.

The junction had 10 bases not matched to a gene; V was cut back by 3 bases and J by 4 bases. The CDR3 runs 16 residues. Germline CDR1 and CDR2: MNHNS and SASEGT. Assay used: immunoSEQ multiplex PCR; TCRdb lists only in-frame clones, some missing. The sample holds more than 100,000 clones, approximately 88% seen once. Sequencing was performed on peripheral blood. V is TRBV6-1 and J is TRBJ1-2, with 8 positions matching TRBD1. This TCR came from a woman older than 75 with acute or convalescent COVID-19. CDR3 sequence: CASSDQGRTGSYGYTF. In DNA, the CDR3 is TGTGCCAGCAGTGACCAAGGTCGGACAGGGAGCTATGGCTACACCTTC.